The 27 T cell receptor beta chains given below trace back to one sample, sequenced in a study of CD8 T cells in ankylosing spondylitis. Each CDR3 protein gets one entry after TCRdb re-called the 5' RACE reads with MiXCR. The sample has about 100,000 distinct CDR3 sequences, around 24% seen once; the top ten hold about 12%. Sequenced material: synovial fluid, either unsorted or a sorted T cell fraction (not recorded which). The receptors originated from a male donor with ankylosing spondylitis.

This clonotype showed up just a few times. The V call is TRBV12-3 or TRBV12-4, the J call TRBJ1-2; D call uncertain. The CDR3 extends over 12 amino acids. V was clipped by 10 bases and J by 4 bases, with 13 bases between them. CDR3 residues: CATTTLAYGYTF. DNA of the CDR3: TGTGCCACTACGACACTGGCCTATGGCTACACCTTC.

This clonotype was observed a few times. The CDR3 DNA follows: TGCGCCAGCAGCGCTCCCCCGGCAGGGAGAGGCGGGGAGCTGTTTTTT. As protein: CASSAPPAGRGGELFF. This chain links TRBV5-1 with TRBJ2-2; D may be TRBD1 or TRBD2 (5 bases each). In germline, CDR1 is SGHRS, CDR2 YFSETQ. V lost 4 bases and J 7 bases, leaving 20 bases between the germline ends. The CDR3 totals 16 residues.

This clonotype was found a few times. CDR3 coding DNA: TGCGCCAGCAGCTTGGAAAGCGGGAGGTACTACAATGAGCAGTTCTTC. Translation gives CASSLESGRYYNEQFF. V is TRBV5-1 and J is TRBJ2-1; TRBD2 matches 9 bases. The CDR3 spans 16 residues. Germline assignment: CDR1 SGHRS and CDR2 YFSETQ. Trimming removed 0 bases from V and 3 bases from J; junction bases left unmatched: 4. Full variable domain (remainder filled in from reference TRBV5-1 and TRBJ2-1): KAGVTQTPRYLIKTRGQQVTLSCSPISGHRSVSWYQQTPGQGLQFLFEYFSETQRNKGNFPGRFSGRQFSNSRSEMNVSTLELGDSALYLCASSLESGRYYNEQFFGPGTRLTVL.

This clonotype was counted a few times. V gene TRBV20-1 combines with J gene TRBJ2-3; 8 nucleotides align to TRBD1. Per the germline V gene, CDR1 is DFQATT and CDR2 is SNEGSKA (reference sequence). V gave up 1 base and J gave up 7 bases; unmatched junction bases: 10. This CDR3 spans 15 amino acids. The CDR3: CSARGTGQGLNTQYF. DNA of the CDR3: TGCAGTGCTAGAGGGACCGGACAGGGTCTGAATACGCAGTATTTT.

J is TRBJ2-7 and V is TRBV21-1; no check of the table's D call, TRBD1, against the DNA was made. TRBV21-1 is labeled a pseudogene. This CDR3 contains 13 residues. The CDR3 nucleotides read TGTGCCAGCAGCAATCGCGGGGGCCACGAGCAGTACGTC. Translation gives CASSNRGGHEQYV.

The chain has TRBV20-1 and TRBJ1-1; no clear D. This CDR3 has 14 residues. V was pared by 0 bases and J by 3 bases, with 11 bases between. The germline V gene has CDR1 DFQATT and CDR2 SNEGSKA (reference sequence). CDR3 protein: CSARDDPGDTEAFF. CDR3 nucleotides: TGCAGTGCTAGAGACGACCCTGGGGACACTGAAGCTTTCTTT.

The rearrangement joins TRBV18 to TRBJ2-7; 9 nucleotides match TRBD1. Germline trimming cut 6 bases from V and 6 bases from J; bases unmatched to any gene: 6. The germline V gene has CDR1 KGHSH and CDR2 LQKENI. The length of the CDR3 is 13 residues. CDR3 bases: TGTGCCAGCTCGTCGGGACAGGGCTCCGAGCAGTACTTC. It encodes CASSSGQGSEQYF.

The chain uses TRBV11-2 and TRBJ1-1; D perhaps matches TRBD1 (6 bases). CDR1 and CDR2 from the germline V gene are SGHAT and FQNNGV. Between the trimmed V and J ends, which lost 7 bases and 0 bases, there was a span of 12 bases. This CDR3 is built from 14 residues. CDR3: CASTGQIMNTEAFF. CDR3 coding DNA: TGTGCCAGCACCGGACAGATTATGAACACTGAAGCTTTCTTT.

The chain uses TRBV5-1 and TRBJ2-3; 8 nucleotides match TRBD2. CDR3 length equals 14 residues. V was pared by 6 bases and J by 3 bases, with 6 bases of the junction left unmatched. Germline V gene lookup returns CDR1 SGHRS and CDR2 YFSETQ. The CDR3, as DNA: TGCGCCAGCACCAAGCGGGAGAGTACAGATACGCAGTATTTT. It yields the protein CASTKRESTDTQYF.

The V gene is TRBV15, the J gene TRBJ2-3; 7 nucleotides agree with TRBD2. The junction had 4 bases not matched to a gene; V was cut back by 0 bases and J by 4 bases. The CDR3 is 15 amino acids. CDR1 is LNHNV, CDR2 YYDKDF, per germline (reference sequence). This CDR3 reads CATSRETGGPDTQYF. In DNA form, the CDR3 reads TGTGCCACCAGCAGAGAGACGGGAGGACCAGATACGCAGTATTTT.

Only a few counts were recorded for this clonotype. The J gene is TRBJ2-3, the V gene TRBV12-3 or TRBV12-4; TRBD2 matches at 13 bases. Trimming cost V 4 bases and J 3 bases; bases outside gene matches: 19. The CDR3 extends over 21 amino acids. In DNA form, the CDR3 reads TGTGCCAGCAGTTCCCGAAACCGAAGACTAGCGGGAGGCCCCCTGACAGATACGCAGTATTTT. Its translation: CASSSRNRRLAGGPLTDTQYF.

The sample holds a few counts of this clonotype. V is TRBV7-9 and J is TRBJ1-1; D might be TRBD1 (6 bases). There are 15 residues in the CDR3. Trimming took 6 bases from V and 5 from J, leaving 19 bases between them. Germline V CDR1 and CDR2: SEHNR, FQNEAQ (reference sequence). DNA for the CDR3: TGTGCCAGCAGTCGATCGACAGGCGGCGGGACTGAAGCTTTCTTT. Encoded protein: CASSRSTGGGTEAFF.

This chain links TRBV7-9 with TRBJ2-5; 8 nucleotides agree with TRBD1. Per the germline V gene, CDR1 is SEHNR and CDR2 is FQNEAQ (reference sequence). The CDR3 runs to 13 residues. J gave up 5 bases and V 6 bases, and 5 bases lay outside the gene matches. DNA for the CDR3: TGTGCCAGCAGTCAGGGGGCGTGGGAGACCCAGTACTTC. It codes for CASSQGAWETQYF.

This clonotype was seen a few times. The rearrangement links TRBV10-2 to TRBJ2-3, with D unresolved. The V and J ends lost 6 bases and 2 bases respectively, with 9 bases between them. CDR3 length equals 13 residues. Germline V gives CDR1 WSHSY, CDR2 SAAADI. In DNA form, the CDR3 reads TGCGCCAGCAGAGGGCTCGACACAGATACGCAGTATTTT. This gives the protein CASRGLDTDTQYF.

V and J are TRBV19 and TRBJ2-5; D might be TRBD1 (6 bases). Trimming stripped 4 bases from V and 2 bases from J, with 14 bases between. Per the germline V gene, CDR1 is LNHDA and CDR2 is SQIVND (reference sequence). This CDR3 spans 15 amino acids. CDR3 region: CASSKRMDRQETQYF. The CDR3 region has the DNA TGTGCCAGTAGTAAGAGGATGGACAGACAAGAGACCCAGTACTTC.

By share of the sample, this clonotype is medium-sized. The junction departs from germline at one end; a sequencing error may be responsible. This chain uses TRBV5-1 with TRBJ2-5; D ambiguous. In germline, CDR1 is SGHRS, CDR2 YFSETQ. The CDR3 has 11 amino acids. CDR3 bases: TGTGCCAGCAGTTACCAAGAGACCCAGTACTTC. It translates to CASSYQETQYF.

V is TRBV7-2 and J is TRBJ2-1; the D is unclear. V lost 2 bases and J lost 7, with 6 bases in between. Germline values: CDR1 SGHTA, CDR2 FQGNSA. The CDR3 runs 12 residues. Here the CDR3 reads CASSLFGNEQFF. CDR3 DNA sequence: TGTGCCAGCAGCTTATTCGGGAATGAGCAGTTCTTC.

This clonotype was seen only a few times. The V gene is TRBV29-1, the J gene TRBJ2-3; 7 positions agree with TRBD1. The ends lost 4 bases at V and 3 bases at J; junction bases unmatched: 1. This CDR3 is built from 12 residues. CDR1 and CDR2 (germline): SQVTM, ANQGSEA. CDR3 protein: CSVGGQTDTQYF. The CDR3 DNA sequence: TGCAGCGTTGGGGGACAGACAGATACGCAGTATTTT.

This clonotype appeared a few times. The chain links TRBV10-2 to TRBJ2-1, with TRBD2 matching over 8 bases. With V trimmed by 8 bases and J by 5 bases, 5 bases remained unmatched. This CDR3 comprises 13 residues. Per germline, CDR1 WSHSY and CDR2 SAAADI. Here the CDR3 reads CASGREDHNEQFF. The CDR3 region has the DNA TGCGCCAGCGGGCGGGAGGACCACAATGAGCAGTTCTTC.

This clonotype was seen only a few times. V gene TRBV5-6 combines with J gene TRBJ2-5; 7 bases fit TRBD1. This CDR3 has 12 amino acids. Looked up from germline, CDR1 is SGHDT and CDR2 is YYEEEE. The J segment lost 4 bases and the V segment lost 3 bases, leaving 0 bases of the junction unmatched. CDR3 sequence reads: CASSWTGETQYF. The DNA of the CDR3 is TGTGCCAGCAGCTGGACAGGAGAGACCCAGTACTTC.

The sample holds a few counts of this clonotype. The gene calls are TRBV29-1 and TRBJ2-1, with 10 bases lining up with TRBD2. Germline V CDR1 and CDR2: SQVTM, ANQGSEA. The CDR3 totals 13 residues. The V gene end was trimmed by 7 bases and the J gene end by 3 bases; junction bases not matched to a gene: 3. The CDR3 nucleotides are TGCAGCGGCCGGACTAGCGGCTACAATGAGCAGTTCTTC. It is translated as CSGRTSGYNEQFF.

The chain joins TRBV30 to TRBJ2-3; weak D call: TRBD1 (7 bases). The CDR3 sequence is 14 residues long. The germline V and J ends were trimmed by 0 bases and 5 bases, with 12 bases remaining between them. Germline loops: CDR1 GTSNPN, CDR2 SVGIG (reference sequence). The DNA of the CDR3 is TGTGCCTGGAGTGTAGGGACAGCGGGAGATACGCAGTATTTT. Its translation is CAWSVGTAGDTQYF.

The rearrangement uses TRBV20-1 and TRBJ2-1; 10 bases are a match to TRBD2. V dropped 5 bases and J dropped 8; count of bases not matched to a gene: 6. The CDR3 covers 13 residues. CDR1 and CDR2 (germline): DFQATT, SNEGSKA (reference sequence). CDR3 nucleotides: TGCAGTGCTTTAAGGACTAGCGGCGATGAGCAGTTCTTC. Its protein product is CSALRTSGDEQFF.

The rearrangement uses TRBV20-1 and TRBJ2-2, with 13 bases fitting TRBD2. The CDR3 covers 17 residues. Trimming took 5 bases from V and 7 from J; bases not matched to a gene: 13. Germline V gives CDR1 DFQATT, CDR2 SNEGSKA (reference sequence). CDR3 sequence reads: CSAWGPGLAGFSGELFF. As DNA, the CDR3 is TGCAGTGCTTGGGGCCCGGGACTAGCGGGATTCAGCGGGGAGCTGTTTTTT.

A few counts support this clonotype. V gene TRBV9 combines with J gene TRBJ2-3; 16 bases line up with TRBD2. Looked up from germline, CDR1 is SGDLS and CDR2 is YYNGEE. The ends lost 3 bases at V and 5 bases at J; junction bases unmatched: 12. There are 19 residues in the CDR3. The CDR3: CASSEGLAGGHLPVDTQYF. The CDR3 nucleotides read TGTGCCAGCAGCGAGGGACTAGCGGGAGGGCACCTTCCGGTAGATACGCAGTATTTT.

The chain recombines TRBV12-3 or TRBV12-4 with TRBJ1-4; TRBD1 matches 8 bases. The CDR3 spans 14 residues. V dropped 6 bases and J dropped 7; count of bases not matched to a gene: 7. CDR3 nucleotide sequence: TGTGCCAGCAGACAACAGGGGGAGCGTGAAAAACTGTTTTTT. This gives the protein CASRQQGEREKLFF.

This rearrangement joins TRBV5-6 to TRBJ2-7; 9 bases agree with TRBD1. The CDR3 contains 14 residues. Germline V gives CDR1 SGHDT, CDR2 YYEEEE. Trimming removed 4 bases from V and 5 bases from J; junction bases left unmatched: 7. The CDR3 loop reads CASSETGGEDEQYV. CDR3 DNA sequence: TGTGCCAGCAGCGAGACAGGGGGTGAAGACGAGCAGTACGTC.